This T cell receptor beta chain was recovered during a study of blood T cell repertoires in COVID-19. The CDR3 extends over 18 amino acids. The germline V gene has CDR1 ENHRY and CDR2 SYGVKD. Trimming stripped 2 bases from V and 0 bases from J, with 16 bases between. This clone was seen a handful of times. Original methodology: Amplification of reference gene primers was used by the study to estimate nucleated cell counts. Profiling relied on immunoSEQ multiplex PCR, and the TCRdb table lists in-frame clones only, not all of them. The DNA was the basis for D and trimming; V, J and clone size are from that table. The sample contains approximately 300,000 clones, roughly 82% of which appear only once.

Sequencing input: peripheral blood. The sequence derives from a woman between 45 and 60 years old with acute or convalescent COVID-19. The genes are TRBV10-3 and TRBJ2-2; possible D gene TRBD2, 6 bases. CDR3 amino acids: CAISEGLASAANTGELFF. The CDR3 nucleotides read TGTGCCATCAGTGAGGGTCTAGCGAGCGCCGCGAACACCGGGGAGCTGTTTTTT.